This T cell receptor (beta chain) was sequenced for a study of blood T cell repertoires in COVID-19. The method was immunoSEQ multiplex PCR; TCRdb's version includes in-frame clones alone and lacks a portion of them. The table records approximately 240,000 clones, roughly 80% of them present only once. With 4 bases clipped from V and 2 bases from J, the junction kept 0 bases outside the gene matches. Germline V gene sequence: CDR1 MNHEY, CDR2 SVGAGI. The CDR3 is made up of 13 amino acids. The chain couples TRBV6-5 to TRBJ2-7; TRBD1 matches at 9 bases. The sequence was collected from a middle-aged woman with active or convalescent COVID-19. Specimen: peripheral blood. In DNA, the CDR3 is TGTGCCAGCAGTTGGGACAGGGCCTACGAGCAGTACGTC. Protein sequence: CASSWDRAYEQYV.